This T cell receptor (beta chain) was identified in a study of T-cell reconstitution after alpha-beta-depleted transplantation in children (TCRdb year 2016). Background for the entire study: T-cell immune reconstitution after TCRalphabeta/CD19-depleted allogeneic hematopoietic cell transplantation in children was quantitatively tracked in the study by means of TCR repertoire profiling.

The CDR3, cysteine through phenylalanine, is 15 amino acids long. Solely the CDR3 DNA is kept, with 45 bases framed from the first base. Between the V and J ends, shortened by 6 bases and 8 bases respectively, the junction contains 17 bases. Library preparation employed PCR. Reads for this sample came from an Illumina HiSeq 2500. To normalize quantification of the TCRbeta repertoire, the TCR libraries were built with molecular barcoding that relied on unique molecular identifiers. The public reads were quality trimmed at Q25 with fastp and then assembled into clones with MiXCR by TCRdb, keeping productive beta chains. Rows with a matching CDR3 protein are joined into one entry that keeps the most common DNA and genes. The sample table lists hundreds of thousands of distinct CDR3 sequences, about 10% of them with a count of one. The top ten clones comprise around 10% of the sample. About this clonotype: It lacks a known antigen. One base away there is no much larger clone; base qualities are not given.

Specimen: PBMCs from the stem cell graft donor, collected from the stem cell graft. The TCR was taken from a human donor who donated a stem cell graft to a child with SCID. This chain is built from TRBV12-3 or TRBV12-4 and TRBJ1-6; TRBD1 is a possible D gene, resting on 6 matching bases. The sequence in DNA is TGTGCCAGCAGCACCGACAGGACAAACCATTCACCCCTCCACTTT. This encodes CASSTDRTNHSPLHF.